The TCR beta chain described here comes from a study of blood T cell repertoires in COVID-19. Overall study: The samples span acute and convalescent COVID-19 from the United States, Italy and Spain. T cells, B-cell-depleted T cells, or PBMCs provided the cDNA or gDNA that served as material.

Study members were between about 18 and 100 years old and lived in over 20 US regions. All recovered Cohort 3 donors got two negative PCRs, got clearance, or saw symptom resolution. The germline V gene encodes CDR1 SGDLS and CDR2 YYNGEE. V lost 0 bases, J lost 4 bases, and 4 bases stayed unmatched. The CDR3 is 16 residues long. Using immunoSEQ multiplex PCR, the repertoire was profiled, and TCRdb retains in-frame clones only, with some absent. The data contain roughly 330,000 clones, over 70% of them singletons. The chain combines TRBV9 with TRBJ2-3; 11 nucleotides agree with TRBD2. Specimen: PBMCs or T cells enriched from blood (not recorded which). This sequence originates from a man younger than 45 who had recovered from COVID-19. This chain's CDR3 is CASSVGTSGWSDTQYF. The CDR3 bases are TGTGCCAGCAGCGTAGGGACTAGCGGGTGGTCAGATACGCAGTATTTT.